The clone carrying this T cell receptor beta chain was recorded a few times. The PCR used 60 Vbeta and 13 Jbeta primers. Only in-frame clones appear in the TCRdb table, and some are missing; sequencing was by immunoSEQ multiplex PCR. The top ten hold around 1% of the sample, which has 150,000 to 200,000 clones, about nine tenths seen once. This specimen belongs to a study of cytomegalovirus exposure and HLA in healthy donors. Germline values: CDR1 MNHNY, CDR2 SVGAGI (reference sequence). V lost 6 bases to trimming and J lost 0 bases, with 12 bases between them. This CDR3 contains 16 residues. Source material: PBMCs. V and J are TRBV6-6 and TRBJ1-6; D uncertain. This receptor was identified in a boy between 2 and 10 years old in good health and CMV-seronegative. This CDR3 is CASSHLVNSYNSPLHF. For the CDR3, the DNA is TGTGCCAGCAGCCACTTGGTGAACTCCTATAATTCACCCCTCCACTTT.